The 27 T cell receptor beta chains below were found in one sample sequenced in a study of T-cell reconstitution after alpha-beta-depleted transplantation in children. For TCRbeta, the library was prepared with unique molecular identifiers. TCRdb recomputed calls from the PCR reads with MiXCR, one row per CDR3 protein. The table lists 300,000 to 400,000 distinct CDR3 sequences, 10% to 15% of them singletons, with around 4% in the top ten. The sample here was PBMCs, taken from the stem cell graft. The receptors derive from a human donor who donated a stem cell graft to a child with Fanconi anemia.

This clonotype was counted a few times. The chain recombines TRBV9 with TRBJ2-4; no firm D call. Trimming cost V 2 bases and J 15 bases, with 3 bases left between them. CDR1 and CDR2 from the germline V gene are SGDLS and YYNGEE. CDR3 length equals 8 residues. The CDR3 nucleotides are TGTGCCAGCAGCGTGTGGTACTTC. This translates into CASSVWYF. Together with reference TRBV9 and TRBJ2-4, the CDR3 gives the full variable domain: DSGVTQTPKHLITATGQRVTLRCSPRSGDLSVYWYQQSLDQGLQFLIQYYNGEERAKGNILERFSAQQFPDLHSELNLSSLELGDSALYFCASSVWYFGAGTRLSVL.

In this sample, this clonotype turned up a few times. The rearrangement links TRBV6-1 to TRBJ2-2; perhaps D is TRBD1 or TRBD2 (5 bases each). The length of the CDR3 is 14 residues. With 6 bases removed from V and 4 bases from J, the gap between germline ends came to 12 bases. Germline CDR1 is MNHNS and CDR2 is SASEGT. The DNA for the CDR3 is TGTGCCAGCAGGACGCGAGGGACCACCGGGGAGCTGTTTTTT. This encodes CASRTRGTTGELFF.

This clonotype was observed a single time. The genes are TRBV5-5 and TRBJ1-1; the D is unclear. The CDR3 has 14 residues. Germline CDR1 and CDR2: SGHKS and YYEKEE (reference sequence). V was trimmed by 2 bases and J by 11 bases, leaving 19 bases between them. This chain's CDR3 is CASSFFTGPQGAFF. The CDR3 coding sequence is TGTGCCAGCAGCTTTTTCACTGGGCCTCAAGGGGCTTTCTTT.

A word on this clonotype: At one end, the junction sequence differs from germline, possibly due to a read error. V usage is TRBV10-2 and J usage is TRBJ1-1; 7 bases are a match to TRBD1. The CDR3 is 15 amino acids. Looked up from germline, CDR1 is WSHSY and CDR2 is SAAADI. The chain's CDR3 is CAASGGALRGTEPFF. In DNA, the CDR3 is TGCGCCGCCTCAGGGGGAGCCTTACGGGGCACTGAACCTTTCTTT.

The chain couples TRBV20-1 to TRBJ1-5; D is unresolved. Between the trimmed V and J ends, which lost 3 bases and 0 bases, there was a span of 6 bases. CDR1 and CDR2 from the germline V gene are DFQATT and SNEGSKA (reference sequence). This CDR3 has 13 amino acids. CDR3 in DNA: TGCAGTGCTAGGAGCTATAGCAATCAGCCCCAGCATTTT. Translated, it gives CSARSYSNQPQHF.

This clonotype was seen only a few times. V usage is TRBV18 and J usage is TRBJ2-2; D not certain. Trimming cost V 2 bases and J 6 bases, with 7 bases left between them. CDR3 length: 13 residues. Germline V lookup: CDR1 KGHSH, CDR2 LQKENI. The CDR3 reads CASSPTVAGELFF. In DNA, the CDR3 is TGTGCCAGCTCACCAACAGTCGCCGGGGAGCTGTTTTTT.

The genes are TRBV4-2 and TRBJ1-1; TRBD1 matches at 9 bases. CDR3 size: 15 residues. With V trimmed by 4 bases and J by 4 bases, 7 bases remained unmatched. Germline CDR1 and CDR2: LGHNA and YNFKEQ. DNA for the CDR3: TGTGCCAGCAGCCGGACGAAGGACAGGGGCACTGAAGCTTTCTTT. Translation gives CASSRTKDRGTEAFF.

This clonotype was found many times. The chain recombines TRBV6-5 with TRBJ2-5, with 10 positions matching TRBD1. V shed 6 bases and J 8 bases; nucleotides not matched to a gene: 12. CDR1 is MNHEY, CDR2 SVGAGI, per germline. CDR3 length equals 15 residues. The CDR3 protein is CASSASGGTGDTQYF. As DNA, the CDR3 is TGTGCCAGCAGCGCCAGTGGGGGGACAGGGGATACCCAGTACTTC.

The J gene is TRBJ2-1, the V gene TRBV12-3 or TRBV12-4; TRBD1 aligns across 10 bases. The CDR3 has 15 residues. V shed 5 bases and J 5 bases; nucleotides not matched to a gene: 6. The CDR3, as DNA: TGTGCCAGCAGTGACCGGGACAGGGGCCACAATGAGCAGTTCTTC. Protein product: CASSDRDRGHNEQFF.

This clonotype was detected only a few times. The chain uses TRBV20-1 and TRBJ2-3; D remains unclear. Germline lookup yields CDR1 DFQATT and CDR2 SNEGSKA (reference sequence). With 0 bases removed from V and 0 bases from J, the gap between germline ends came to 10 bases. The CDR3 covers 15 residues. The CDR3 protein is CSARDTRISTDTQYF. Written as DNA, the CDR3 is TGCAGTGCTAGAGATACCAGAATCAGCACAGATACGCAGTATTTT.

At least ten counts were recorded for this clonotype. The CDR3 protein is CASSLGAGSTKNIQYF. DNA for the CDR3: TGCGCCAGCAGCTTGGGAGCGGGTTCAACCAAAAACATTCAGTACTTC. This rearrangement joins TRBV5-1 to TRBJ2-4, with a weak D call TRBD2 (6 bases). CDR3 length equals 16 residues. Between the trimmed V and J ends, which lost 0 bases and 2 bases, there was a span of 12 bases. Germline V gene data show CDR1 as SGHRS and CDR2 as YFSETQ.

Remarks on this clonotype: One end of the junction does not line up with germline, which may come from a read error. The chain recombines TRBV7-8 with TRBJ1-4; D possibly corresponds to TRBD1 (6 bases). CDR3 length equals 14 residues. In germline, CDR1 is SGHVS, CDR2 FQNEAQ. This CDR3 reads CASILRDKHRVLFF. The DNA for the CDR3 is TGTGCCAGCATCTTAAGGGACAAACACAGAGTACTGTTTTTT.

The gene calls are TRBV12-3 or TRBV12-4 and TRBJ1-4; D unresolved. The CDR3 has 14 amino acids. Trimming cost V 2 bases and J 4 bases, with 8 bases left between them. The CDR3 protein is CASSLHARNEKLFF. The CDR3 bases are TGTGCCAGCAGTTTACACGCCCGTAATGAAAAACTGTTTTTT.

In this sample, this clonotype turned up many times. The DNA for the CDR3 is TGTGCCAGCAGCCCCTGGAACCTCTTCCACGAGCAGTACTTC. Protein: CASSPWNLFHEQYF. This chain uses TRBV13 with TRBJ2-7; D ambiguous. Germline assignment: CDR1 PRHDT and CDR2 FYEKMQ (reference sequence). The CDR3 is 14 residues long. Trimming left V 5 bases short and J 5 bases short, with 16 bases between.

This clonotype has only a few counts. J is TRBJ2-1 and V is TRBV30, with 7 bases identical to TRBD2. J lost 0 bases, V lost 8 bases, and 10 bases had no gene match. Germline CDR1 and CDR2: GTSNPN and SVGIG (reference sequence). This CDR3 has 15 amino acids. The DNA of the CDR3 is TGTGCCGGCTCAGCGGGGATCCGCTCCTACAATGAGCAGTTCTTC. This encodes CAGSAGIRSYNEQFF.

In this sample, this clonotype turned up a few times. The chain employs TRBV7-9 and TRBJ1-2, with 7 bases matching TRBD1. The ends lost 5 bases at V and 1 base at J; junction bases unmatched: 7. CDR3 length equals 15 residues. CDR1 and CDR2 (germline): SEHNR, FQNEAQ (reference sequence). CDR3 nucleotide sequence: TGTGCCAGCAGCAAGGGGACAGAATTTAACTATGGCTACACCTTC. Translated: CASSKGTEFNYGYTF.

The table lists this clonotype with a few counts. V gene TRBV5-8 combines with J gene TRBJ2-3; a possible D gene is TRBD2 (6 bases). The CDR3 runs 13 residues. CDR1 is SGHTS, CDR2 YDEGEE, per germline. V lost 5 bases and J lost 1, with 8 bases in between. CDR3 coding DNA: TGTGCCAGCAGAGCTAGCGGCACAGATACGCAGTATTTT. Residues: CASRASGTDTQYF.

This clonotype was observed many times. This chain connects TRBV5-5 to TRBJ1-2; D is unresolved. The CDR3 is 13 amino acids. Trimming took 1 base from V and 7 from J, leaving 11 bases between them. CDR1 SGHKS and CDR2 YYEKEE come from the germline V gene (reference sequence). The CDR3 nucleotides read TGTGCCAGCAGCTTGAGTGGAGTGGGTGGCTACACCTTC. This sequence encodes CASSLSGVGGYTF.

A few counts support this clonotype. The chain employs TRBV6-2 or TRBV6-3 and TRBJ1-6; 9 positions match TRBD1. Germline V gives CDR1 MNHEY, CDR2 SVGEGT. CDR3 length: 13 residues. Trimming removed 10 bases from V and 8 bases from J; junction bases left unmatched: 6. This chain's CDR3 is CATRDRVDSPLHF. CDR3 sequence (DNA): TGTGCCACCCGGGACAGGGTGGATTCACCCCTCCACTTT.

The table lists this clonotype with many counts. The CDR3 DNA reads TGCGCCAGCAGCTTACCACAGGGTACGGCCACTGAAGCTTTCTTT. It specifies CASSLPQGTATEAFF. The chain is built from TRBV5-1 and TRBJ1-1; maybe TRBD1 (6 bases). The CDR3 is made up of 15 amino acids. Germline V gene sequence: CDR1 SGHRS, CDR2 YFSETQ. The V end was cut by 2 bases, the J end by 4 bases, with 15 bases between.

This clonotype has ten or more counts. V gene TRBV9 combines with J gene TRBJ2-1; no firm D call. V was clipped by 0 bases and J by 1 base, with 2 bases between them. The CDR3 is 13 amino acids. Germline V gives CDR1 SGDLS, CDR2 YYNGEE. The CDR3 DNA sequence: TGTGCCAGCAGCGTAGATTCCTACAATGAGCAGTTCTTC. Its translation: CASSVDSYNEQFF.

V is TRBV15 and J is TRBJ1-5; no clear D. Trimming took off 5 bases at V and 6 bases at J, with 11 bases between the two ends. The CDR3 has 13 residues. Per the germline V gene, CDR1 is LNHNV and CDR2 is YYDKDF (reference sequence). Here the CDR3 DNA reads TGTGCCACCAGCCAAGGGCTACTTCAGCCCCAGCATTTT. Translated, it gives CATSQGLLQPQHF. Combining the CDR3 with reference TRBV15 and TRBJ1-5 gives the whole variable domain DAMVIQNPRYQVTQFGKPVTLSCSQTLNHNVMYWYQQKSSQAPKLLFHYYDKDFNNEADTPDNFQSRRPNTSFCFLDIRSPGLGDTAMYLCATSQGLLQPQHFGDGTRLSIL.

There are a few counts of this clonotype. V usage is TRBV5-6 and J usage is TRBJ1-1; D is uncertain. The CDR3 is 14 amino acids. The V gene lost 5 bases and the J gene lost 4 bases, with 15 bases spanning the gap. Germline V lookup: CDR1 SGHDT, CDR2 YYEEEE. The CDR3, as DNA: TGTGCCAGCAGTACCGAGGGTTCCCTCACTGAAGCTTTCTTT. Protein sequence: CASSTEGSLTEAFF.

This clonotype was found many times. The chain joins TRBV2 to TRBJ2-6; 7 positions agree with TRBD1. This CDR3 is 18 amino acids long. V shed 6 bases, J shed 1 base, and the junction held 12 bases outside the gene matches. Germline V lookup: CDR1 SNHLY, CDR2 FYNNEI. CDR3 in amino acids: CASRPPGQTKSGANVLTF. In nucleotides, the CDR3 is TGTGCCAGCAGGCCCCCGGGACAGACAAAGTCTGGGGCCAACGTCCTGACTTTC.

This chain joins TRBV3-1 and TRBJ2-4; D uncertain. The V gene lost 5 bases and the J gene lost 6 bases, with 14 bases spanning the gap. CDR1 is LGHDT, CDR2 YNNKEL, per germline (reference sequence). This CDR3 is built from 14 residues. For the CDR3, the DNA is TGTGCCAGCAGCGCCCGCGAAGCAGGAAACATTCAGTACTTC. It translates to CASSAREAGNIQYF.

This sequence joins TRBV11-2 and TRBJ1-2; TRBD1 might be the D (6 bases). This CDR3 is built from 15 residues. The germline V and J ends were trimmed by 5 bases and 5 bases, with 18 bases remaining between them. Germline V CDR1 and CDR2: SGHAT, FQNNGV. Written as DNA, the CDR3 is TGTGCCAGCAGCCCACCACGACAGGCAGAATATGGCTACACCTTC. This gives the protein CASSPPRQAEYGYTF.

This rearrangement joins TRBV6-5 to TRBJ2-3; perhaps TRBD1 as D (6 bases). V shed 2 bases and J shed 3 bases, with 15 bases lying between them. The germline V gene has CDR1 MNHEY and CDR2 SVGAGI. The CDR3 totals 16 residues. The CDR3 region is CASSYGLGARTDTQYF. DNA of the CDR3: TGTGCCAGCAGTTACGGTCTGGGGGCAAGGACAGATACGCAGTATTTT.